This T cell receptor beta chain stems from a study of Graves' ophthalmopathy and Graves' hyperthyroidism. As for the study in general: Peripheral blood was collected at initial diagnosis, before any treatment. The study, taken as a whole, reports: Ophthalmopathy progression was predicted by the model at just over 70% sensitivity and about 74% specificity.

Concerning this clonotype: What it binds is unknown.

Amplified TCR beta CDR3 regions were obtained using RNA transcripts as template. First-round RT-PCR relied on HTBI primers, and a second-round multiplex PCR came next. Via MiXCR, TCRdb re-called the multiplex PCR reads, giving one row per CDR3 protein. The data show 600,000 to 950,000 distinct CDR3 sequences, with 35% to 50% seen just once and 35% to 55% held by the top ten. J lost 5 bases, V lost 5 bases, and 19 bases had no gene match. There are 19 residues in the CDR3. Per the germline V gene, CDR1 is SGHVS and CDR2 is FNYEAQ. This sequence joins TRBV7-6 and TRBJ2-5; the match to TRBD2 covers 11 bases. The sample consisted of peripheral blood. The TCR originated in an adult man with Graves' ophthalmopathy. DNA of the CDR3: TGTGCCAGCAGCCCTGGGACTAGCGGAACTATCTGGGGATGGGAGACCCAGTACTTC. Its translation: CASSPGTSGTIWGWETQYF.